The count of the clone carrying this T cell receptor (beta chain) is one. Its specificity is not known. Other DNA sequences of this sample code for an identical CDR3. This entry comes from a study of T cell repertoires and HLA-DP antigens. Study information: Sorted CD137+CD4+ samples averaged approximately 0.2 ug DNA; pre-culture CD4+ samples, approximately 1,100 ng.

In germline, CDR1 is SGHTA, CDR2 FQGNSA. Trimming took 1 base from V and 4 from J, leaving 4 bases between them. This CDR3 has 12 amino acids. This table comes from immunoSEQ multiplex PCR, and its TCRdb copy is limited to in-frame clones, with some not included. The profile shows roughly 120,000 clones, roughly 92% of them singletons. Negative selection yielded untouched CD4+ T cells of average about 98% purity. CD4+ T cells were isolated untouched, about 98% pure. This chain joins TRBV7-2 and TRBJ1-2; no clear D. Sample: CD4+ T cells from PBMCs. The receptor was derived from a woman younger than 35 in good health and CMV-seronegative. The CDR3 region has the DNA TGTGCCAGCAGCTTAGGTGGCTATGGCTACACCTTC. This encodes CASSLGGYGYTF.